This T cell receptor (beta chain) derives from a study of tumor and adjacent non-tumor tissue in lung cancer listed by TCRdb under 2018. About the study as a whole: By cancer type, the cohort comprised eleven to twelve adenocarcinoma patients, a couple of squamous cell carcinoma patients and 1 small cell lung cancer patient. More than 25 paired specimens, one tumor and one normal lung sample per patient, were profiled by TCRbeta CDR3 sequencing. The study compared bulk TCRbeta repertoires from lung tumor tissue and matched distant non-tumor lung tissue of around 14 lung cancer patients. The approximately 15 enrolled patients, of whom some ten were men and 5 were women, were aged about 30 to 80 years and were diagnosed with TNM stage I to III disease. Sequencing produced 100 million to 150 million productive TCRbeta reads in total, an average of about 4.2 million reads per sample. The paper as a whole reports these results and caveats: Because peripheral blood was not sequenced, blood TCRbeta repertoires in the lung cancer patients of the study were not examined. The sequencing platform is not named in the methods, and unique molecular identifiers are not mentioned. The top 100 clones made up a significantly larger cumulative share of the repertoire in normal lung than in tumor tissue. With only about 16 patients in the cohort, the authors noted that larger samples and more detailed clinical data are needed. Tumor tissue showed significantly greater TCR diversity (inverse Simpson) than normal lung tissue (approximately 430 vs 150, P = 0.0075, Mann-Whitney U test). TCR diversity was significantly higher in younger patients, and higher tumor TCR diversity was associated with shorter overall and disease-free survival.

Looking up the germline V gene yields CDR1 MNHEY and CDR2 SVGAGI. The CDR3 starts with the cysteine, ends with the phenylalanine, and has 13 residues. Left in the record is the CDR3 DNA by itself, 39 bases read in frame from the first base. Concerning this clonotype: There is no known antigen for this receptor. Relative to the germline gene, one junction end is altered; a read error may explain this.

Library preparation employed multiplex PCR. Sequenced using an Illumina HiSeq 2500. TCRbeta libraries were constructed through three rounds of nested PCR with primers (Table S4) according to protocols adapted from ARM-PCR. Before sequencing, PCR products of 200-500 bp were cut from the gel and purified using the QIAquick gel extraction kit. Turning to the authors' computational methods: Reads were cleaned with Trimmomatic, merged with FLASH into complete CDR3 sequences, and assigned to V(D)J germline segments with MiTCR. Clonal diversity was calculated as the inverse Simpson's index using VDJtools. In-frame sequences without a premature stop codon were defined as productive reads. Using fastp at Q25 and MiXCR, TCRdb reprocessed the public reads and kept productive beta chains. Each CDR3 protein gets just one entry, which takes the most common genes and DNA from the rows behind it. The V and J calls were not made by the authors but by TCRdb's processing. In this sample the table shows tens of thousands of distinct CDR3 sequences, about 80% of which occur a single time. Jointly, the top ten make up approximately 40% of the sample.

Bulk unsorted tissue served as the source for RNA extraction, and RNA quality was assessed using a NanoDrop ND-1000 and an Agilent 2100. Distant non-tumor tissue taken more than 3 cm from the tumor edge was used as the normal lung sample. Donors were newly diagnosed lung cancer patients admitted for thoracic surgery in China between August and November 2014, without prior chemotherapy. Anyone who had undergone radiotherapy or chemotherapy before, or who had another cancer at the same time, was left out of the study. Pieces of surgical tissue measuring roughly 1-2.2 cm3 were kept in RNAlater solution and stored at -80 degrees C until use.

The sequence is built from TRBV6-5 and TRBJ2-2; TRBD1 is a weak D gene call, 6 bases matching. Material: distant non-tumor lung tissue. This receptor was identified in an older man with non-small cell lung cancer. The DNA reads as follows: TGTGACAGCAGTTACTGGGGCACAGGGCAGCTATTTTTT. This is translated as CDSSYWGTGQLFF.